This TCR beta chain was sequenced during a study of blood T cell repertoires in COVID-19. Generated by immunoSEQ multiplex PCR, the TCRdb table keeps only in-frame clones and is missing some. The table lists about 340,000 clones, around 82% of them singletons. V lost 6 bases and J lost 3, with 14 bases in between. The CDR3 totals 14 residues. CDR1 and CDR2 from the germline V gene are KGHSH and LQKENI. This receptor was taken from a man between 25 and 39 years old with active or convalescent COVID-19. The rearrangement links TRBV18 to TRBJ1-1; no firm D call. Sequencing input: peripheral blood. The CDR3 nucleotides read TGTGCCAGCTCTAGGGAGGGCCGGGACACTGAAGCTTTCTTT. It codes for CASSREGRDTEAFF.